These T cell receptor beta chains were read from a single sample in a study of shared clonotypes between healthy human individuals. TCRdb's copy holds only in-frame clones and misses some; the assay was immunoSEQ multiplex PCR. The sample contains around 1,900,000 clones, over 85% of which appear only once. Input material: naive CD8+ T cells from PBMCs. The source is a man aged 18-30 years in good health. Some clones in this sample may be carry-over from other donors' samples. CDR3s include the opening cysteine and the closing phenylalanine or tryptophan. A D gene is named only where the DNA matches it firmly. Not every row has a clone size; where given, it reads once, few, many or a size class.

D gene | clone size | J gene | V gene | CDR3 protein | CDR3 DNA
. | . | TRBJ1-4 | TRBV4-1 | CASSHRVTGGEKLFF | TGCGCCAGCAGCCACCGGGTGACAGGCGGAGAAAAACTGTTTTTT
. | . | TRBJ2-1 | TRBV29-1 | CSVELFYNEQFF | TGCAGCGTCGAATTATTCTACAATGAGCAGTTCTTC
TRBD2 | once | TRBJ2-1 | TRBV7-3 | CASSLTSGSDEQFF | TGTGCCAGCAGCTTAACTAGCGGGAGCGATGAGCAGTTCTTC
. | . | TRBJ2-7 | TRBV5-4 | CASSIWGPRAYEQYF | TGTGCCAGCAGCATCTGGGGCCCCAGAGCCTACGAGCAGTACTTC
. | . | TRBJ2-1 | TRBV27 | CASSLRSGAHNEQFF | TGTGCCAGCAGTCTCAGGTCGGGAGCTCACAATGAGCAGTTCTTC
TRBD1 | . | TRBJ2-3 | TRBV4-3 | CASSQWDRNTDTQYF | TGCGCCAGCAGCCAATGGGACAGAAACACAGATACGCAGTATTTT
. | once | TRBJ2-3 | TRBV6-1 | CATKGRGARTDTQYF | TGTGCCACAAAGGGGAGAGGGGCGCGCACAGATACGCAGTATTTT
. | once | TRBJ2-2 | TRBV9 | CASSLAGGNTGELFF | TGTGCCAGCAGCCTCGCCGGGGGGAACACCGGGGAGCTGTTTTTT
TRBD1 | . | TRBJ2-7 | TRBV29-1 | CSGTGQASEQYF | TGCAGCGGGACTGGACAGGCCTCCGAGCAGTACTTC
. | . | TRBJ2-6 | TRBV28 | CATQGGVVTGANVLTF | TGTGCCACCCAGGGGGGGGTAGTGACTGGGGCCAACGTCCTGACTTTC
. | . | TRBJ1-5 | TRBV7-4 | CASSPEKGCSNQPQHF | TGTGCCAGCAGCCCCGAGAAAGGCTGCAGCAATCAGCCCCAGCATTTT
TRBD2 | . | TRBJ2-1 | TRBV11-2 | CASGGPSGSDYNEQFF | TGTGCCAGCGGGGGACCTAGCGGGAGTGACTACAATGAGCAGTTCTTC
TRBD2 | . | TRBJ2-2 | TRBV5-1 | CASSLVSSGRHTGELFF | TGCGCCAGCAGCTTGGTTTCTAGCGGGAGACATACCGGGGAGCTGTTTTTT
. | . | TRBJ1-2 | TRBV27 | CASSTRGAGDGYGYTF | TGTGCCAGCAGCACGAGAGGGGCAGGGGATGGCTATGGCTACACCTTC
. | . | TRBJ2-7 | TRBV4-1 | CASSHSRDSEQYF | TGCGCCAGCAGCCATTCCCGGGACTCAGAGCAGTACTTC
. | . | TRBJ2-1 | TRBV7-9 | CASSPDNNEQFF | TGTGCCAGCAGCCCCGACAACAATGAGCAGTTCTTC
. | . | TRBJ2-1 | TRBV28 | CASSLTSSYNEQFF | TGTGCCAGCAGTTTGACGAGCTCCTACAATGAGCAGTTCTTC
. | . | TRBJ2-7 | TRBV19 | CASSVDRGEDEQYF | TGTGCCAGTAGTGTAGACAGAGGGGAGGACGAGCAGTACTTC
TRBD1 | . | TRBJ1-1 | TRBV10-3 | CATRQGNTEAFF | TGTGCCACACGACAGGGCAACACTGAAGCTTTCTTT
. | . | TRBJ2-3 | TRBV19 | CASSPRGYTQYF | TGTGCCAGTAGCCCAAGAGGATATACGCAGTATTTT
. | . | TRBJ2-3 | TRBV2 | CASSGDGTDTQYF | TGTGCCAGCAGTGGTGACGGCACAGATACGCAGTATTTT
. | few | TRBJ2-7 | TRBV5-4 | CASSLGLGVDYEQYF | TGTGCCAGCAGCTTGGGATTAGGGGTTGACTACGAGCAGTACTTC
. | . | TRBJ2-5 | TRBV28 | CASSLPQGRETQYF | TGTGCCAGCAGTTTACCTCAGGGGCGGGAGACCCAGTACTTC
TRBD1 | . | TRBJ1-2 | TRBV5-1 | CASSADRGHGYTF | TGCGCCAGCAGCGCAGACAGGGGCCATGGCTACACCTTC
. | . | TRBJ1-6 | TRBV5-6 | CASSYNRSPLHF | TGTGCCAGCAGCTATAACCGTTCACCCCTCCACTTT
. | . | TRBJ2-5 | TRBV9 | CASSPRTVQETQYF | TGTGCCAGCAGCCCCCGGACAGTCCAAGAGACCCAGTACTTC
. | . | TRBJ1-1 | TRBV7-6 | CASSLGAPGTTEAFF | TGTGCCAGCAGCTTAGGGGCTCCCGGGACCACTGAAGCTTTCTTT
. | . | TRBJ2-2 | TRBV9 | CASSVASGAGELFF | TGTGCCAGCAGCGTAGCTTCCGGGGCCGGGGAGCTGTTTTTT
. | . | TRBJ2-1 | TRBV29-1 | CSVEWATAPAYNEQFF | TGCAGCGTTGAATGGGCGACGGCACCAGCCTACAATGAGCAGTTCTTC
. | . | TRBJ2-3 | TRBV5-1 | CASRGSTDTQYF | TGCGCCAGCAGGGGTAGCACAGATACGCAGTATTTT
TRBD2 | . | TRBJ2-5 | TRBV28 | CASSPTSGRPEETQYF | TGTGCCAGCAGTCCGACTAGCGGGAGGCCAGAAGAGACCCAGTACTTC
. | once | TRBJ1-2 | TRBV9 | CASSDGSSKDGYTF | TGTGCCAGCAGCGACGGGAGTAGTAAAGATGGCTACACCTTC
. | . | TRBJ2-2 | TRBV5-6 | CASSLSDRRTGELFF | TGTGCCAGCAGCTTATCGGATAGACGGACCGGGGAGCTGTTTTTT
. | . | TRBJ2-5 | TRBV28 | CASSHATAAVETQYF | TGTGCCAGCAGTCATGCGACAGCCGCAGTAGAGACCCAGTACTTC
. | . | TRBJ2-7 | TRBV10-3 | CAISESGSAEQYF | TGTGCCATCAGTGAGTCGGGGTCCGCCGAGCAGTACTTC
TRBD2 | . | TRBJ2-1 | TRBV27 | CASSPRLAGGYNEQFF | TGTGCCAGCAGTCCGCGTCTAGCGGGAGGCTACAATGAGCAGTTCTTC